Detailed here is one TCR beta chain. The antigen is unknown. The PCR employed 60 Vbeta primers together with 13 Jbeta primers. Generated by immunoSEQ multiplex PCR, the TCRdb table keeps only in-frame clones and is missing some. This sample has tens of thousands of clones, with approximately 82% found just once. Germline-derived CDR1 and CDR2 are SNHLY and FYNNEI. V was cut by 4 bases and J by 3 bases, with 9 bases left in between. The CDR3 is 13 residues long. This specimen belongs to a study of cytomegalovirus exposure and HLA in healthy donors. In the study overall: Of fewer than 450 genotyped donors, around 84% clustered with self-reported Caucasian donors.

Study findings and constraints: For most TCR beta V segments, an earlier analysis put the productive rate at about 90% or about 30% of the time. Clonal expansion, a later analysis showed, was greater in HLA-associated TCR beta chains than in equally common others. Presence/absence results assume similar sequencing depth per donor, which may not hold.

The sequenced sample was PBMCs. The TCR originated in a woman between 18 and 30 years old in good health and CMV-seronegative. The rearrangement joins TRBV2 to TRBJ1-2; unclear D gene. The CDR3 reads CASSVGTDYGYTF. CDR3 nucleotides: TGTGCCAGCAGTGTCGGTACAGACTATGGCTACACCTTC.